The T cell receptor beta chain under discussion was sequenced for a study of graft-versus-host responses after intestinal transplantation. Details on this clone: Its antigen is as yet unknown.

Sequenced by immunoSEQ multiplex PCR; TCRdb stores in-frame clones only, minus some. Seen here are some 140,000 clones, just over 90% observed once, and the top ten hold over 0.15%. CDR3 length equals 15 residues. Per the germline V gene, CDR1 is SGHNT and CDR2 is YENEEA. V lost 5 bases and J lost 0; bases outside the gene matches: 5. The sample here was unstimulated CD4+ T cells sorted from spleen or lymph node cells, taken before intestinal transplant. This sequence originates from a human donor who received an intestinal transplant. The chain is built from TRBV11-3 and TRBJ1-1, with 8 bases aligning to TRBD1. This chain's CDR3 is CASSGQGSMNTEAFF. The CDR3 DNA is TGTGCCAGCAGCGGACAGGGTAGCATGAACACTGAAGCTTTCTTT. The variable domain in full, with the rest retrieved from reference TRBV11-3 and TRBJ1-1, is EAGVVQSPRYKIIEKKQPVAFWCNPISGHNTLYWYLQNLGQGPELLIRYENEEAVDDSQLPKDRFSAERLKGVDSTLKIQPAELGDSAVYLCASSGQGSMNTEAFFGQGTRLTVV.